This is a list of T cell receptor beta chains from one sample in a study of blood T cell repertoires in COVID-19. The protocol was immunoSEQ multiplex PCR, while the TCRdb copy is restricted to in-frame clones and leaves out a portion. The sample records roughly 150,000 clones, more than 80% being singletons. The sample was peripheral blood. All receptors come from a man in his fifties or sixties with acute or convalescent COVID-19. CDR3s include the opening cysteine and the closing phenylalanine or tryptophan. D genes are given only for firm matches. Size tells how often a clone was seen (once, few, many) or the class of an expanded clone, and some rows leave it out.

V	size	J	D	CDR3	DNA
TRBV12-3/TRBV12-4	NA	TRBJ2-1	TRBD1	CASKGGAYNEQFF	TGTGCCAGCAAAGGGGGCGCCTACAATGAGCAGTTCTTC
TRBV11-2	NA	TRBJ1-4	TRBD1	CASRKRQGVNEKLFF	TGTGCCAGCAGGAAGCGACAGGGTGTGAATGAAAAACTGTTTTTT
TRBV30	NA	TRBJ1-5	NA	CAWSVTTPGQPQHF	TGTGCCTGGAGTGTTACTACCCCTGGGCAGCCCCAGCATTTT
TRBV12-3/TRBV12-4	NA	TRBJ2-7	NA	CASSLVGGREQYF	TGTGCCAGCAGTTTAGTAGGGGGACGGGAGCAGTACTTC
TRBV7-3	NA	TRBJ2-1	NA	CASSLGQGGIDEQFF	TGTGCCAGCAGCTTAGGCCAGGGGGGTATCGATGAGCAGTTCTTC
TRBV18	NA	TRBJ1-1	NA	CASSPQASPNTEAFF	TGTGCCAGCTCACCCCAGGCGTCTCCGAACACTGAAGCTTTCTTT
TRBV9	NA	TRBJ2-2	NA	CASSASRGWNTGELFF	TGTGCCAGCAGCGCTTCCCGAGGGTGGAACACCGGGGAGCTGTTTTTT
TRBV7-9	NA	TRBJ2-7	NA	CASSASLQGSYEQYF	TGTGCCAGCAGCGCATCACTCCAGGGGAGCTACGAGCAGTACTTC
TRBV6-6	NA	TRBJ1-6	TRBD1	CASNPTGDRHNSPLHF	TGTGCCAGCAATCCGACAGGGGACCGCCATAATTCACCCCTCCACTTT
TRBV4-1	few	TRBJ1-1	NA	CASSQEPSFGFSGGGLAEAFF	TGCGCCAGCAGCCAAGAACCCTCATTCGGATTCAGCGGCGGTGGTCTCGCTGAAGCTTTCTTT
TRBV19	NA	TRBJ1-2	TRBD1	CASSMATGQVGYTF	TGTGCCAGTAGTATGGCGACGGGACAGGTTGGCTACACCTTC
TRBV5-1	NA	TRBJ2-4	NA	CASSETEQNIQYF	TGCGCCAGCAGCGAGACAGAACAAAACATTCAGTACTTC
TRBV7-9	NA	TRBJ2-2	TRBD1	CASSWDSITGELFF	TGTGCCAGCAGCTGGGACAGCATCACCGGGGAGCTGTTTTTT
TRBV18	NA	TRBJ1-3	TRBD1	CASSPNRGHSGNTIYF	TGTGCCAGCTCACCGAACAGGGGCCACTCTGGAAACACCATATATTTT
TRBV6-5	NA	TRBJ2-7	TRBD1	CASRRDSQTLYEQYF	TGTGCCAGCAGGAGGGACAGCCAAACATTATACGAGCAGTACTTC
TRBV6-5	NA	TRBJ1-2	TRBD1	CASSSRGNGGYTF	TGTGCCAGCAGTTCCAGGGGGAATGGTGGCTACACCTTC
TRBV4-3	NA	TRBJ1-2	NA	CASSQESNGYGYTF	TGCGCCAGCAGCCAAGAGAGTAACGGCTATGGCTACACCTTC
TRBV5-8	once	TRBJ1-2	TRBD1	CASSRDRVYGYTF	TGTGCCAGCAGCCGGGACAGGGTCTATGGCTACACCTTC
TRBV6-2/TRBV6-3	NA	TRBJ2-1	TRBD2	CASSYSGVAGGSNEQFF	TGTGCCAGCAGTTACTCTGGGGTAGCGGGGGGATCAAATGAGCAGTTCTTC
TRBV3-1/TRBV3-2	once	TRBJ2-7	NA	CASSPGRGAREQYF	TGTGCCAGCAGCCCGGGTCGGGGGGCGCGAGAGCAGTACTTC
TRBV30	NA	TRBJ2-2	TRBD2	CAWARAGGPHGELFF	TGTGCCTGGGCCCGGGCGGGGGGGCCCCACGGGGAGCTGTTTTTT
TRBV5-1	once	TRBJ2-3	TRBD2	CASSPGTSESTDTQYF	TGCGCCAGCAGCCCGGGGACTAGCGAAAGCACAGATACGCAGTATTTT
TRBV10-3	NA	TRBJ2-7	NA	CAISVLDSGTGEQYF	TGTGCCATCAGTGTTTTAGACAGTGGGACTGGCGAGCAGTACTTC
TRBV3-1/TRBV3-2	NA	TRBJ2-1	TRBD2	CASSPRGLAGRYNEQFF	TGTGCCAGCAGCCCACGAGGACTAGCGGGGCGTTACAATGAGCAGTTCTTC
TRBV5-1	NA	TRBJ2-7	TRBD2	CASRIPGTSGPGEQYF	TGCGCCAGCAGAATTCCAGGGACTAGCGGACCCGGCGAGCAGTACTTC
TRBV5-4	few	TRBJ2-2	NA	CASSLGLKGELFF	TGTGCCAGCAGCTTGGGTCTTAAGGGGGAACTGTTTTTT
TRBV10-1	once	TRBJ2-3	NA	CASSEDGMTDTQYF	TGCGCCAGCAGTGAGGACGGGATGACAGATACGCAGTATTTT
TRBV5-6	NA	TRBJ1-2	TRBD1	CASSLGRTGFDYGYTF	TGTGCCAGCAGCTTGGGAAGGACAGGGTTTGACTATGGCTACACCTTC
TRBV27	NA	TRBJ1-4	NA	CASSLDSTNEKLFF	TGTGCCAGCAGTTTAGACAGCACTAATGAAAAACTGTTTTTT
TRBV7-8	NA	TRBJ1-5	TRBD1	CASSRQGAQSNQPQHF	TGTGCCAGCAGTCGACAGGGGGCGCAAAGCAATCAGCCCCAGCATTTT
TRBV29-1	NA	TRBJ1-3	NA	CSVVRSRDGNTIYF	TGCAGCGTTGTGAGGTCCAGAGATGGAAACACCATATATTTT
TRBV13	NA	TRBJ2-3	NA	CASSSQGSTDTQYF	TGTGCCAGCAGCTCACAGGGTAGCACAGATACGCAGTATTTT
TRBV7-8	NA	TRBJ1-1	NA	CASSFGSEAFF	TGTGCCAGCAGCTTCGGTTCAGAAGCTTTCTTT
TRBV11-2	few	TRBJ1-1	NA	CASSSSMNTEAFF	TGTGCCAGCAGCTCGTCTATGAACACTGAAGCTTTCTTT
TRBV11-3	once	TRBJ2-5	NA	CASSRTSRETQYF	TGTGCCAGCAGCCGAACTAGTAGGGAGACCCAGTACTTC
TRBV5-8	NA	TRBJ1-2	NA	CASSLTPVFRFGYTF	TGTGCCAGCAGCCTGACACCCGTTTTCCGTTTTGGCTACACCTTC
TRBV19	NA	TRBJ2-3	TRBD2	CASSIGGTSGGRSTDTQYF	TGTGCCAGTAGTATAGGTGGTACTAGCGGGGGTAGGAGCACAGATACGCAGTATTTT
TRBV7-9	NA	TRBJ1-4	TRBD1	CASSKDRGQGGEKLFF	TGTGCCAGCAGCAAGGACAGGGGCCAAGGGGGTGAAAAACTGTTTTTT
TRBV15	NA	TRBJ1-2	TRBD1	CATSMGQPYGYTF	TGTGCCACCAGCATGGGACAGCCCTATGGCTACACCTTC
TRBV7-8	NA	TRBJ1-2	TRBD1	CASSPRDRGNYGYTF	TGTGCCAGCAGCCCCCGGGACAGGGGGAACTATGGCTACACCTTC
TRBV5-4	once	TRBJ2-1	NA	CASSLPRENEQFF	TGTGCCAGCAGCTTACCAAGGGAGAATGAGCAGTTCTTC
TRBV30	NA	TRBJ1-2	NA	CAWSGHRNYGYTF	TGTGCCTGGAGTGGACATAGAAACTATGGCTACACCTTC
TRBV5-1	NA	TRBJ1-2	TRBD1	CASSLASGGLLNYGYTF	TGCGCCAGCAGCTTGGCTTCAGGGGGGCTCCTTAACTATGGCTACACCTTC
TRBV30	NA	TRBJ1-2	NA	CAWRDSANYGYTF	TGTGCCTGGAGGGACTCAGCTAACTATGGCTACACCTTC
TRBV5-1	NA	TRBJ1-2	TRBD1	CASSSTTGTYGYTF	TGCGCCAGCAGCTCCACGACAGGGACCTATGGCTACACCTTC
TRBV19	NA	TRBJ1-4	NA	CASRNTGTPGEKLFF	TGTGCCAGTAGAAACACAGGGACGCCGGGGGAAAAACTGTTTTTT
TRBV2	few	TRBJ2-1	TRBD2	CASSENGGAYNEQFF	TGTGCCAGCAGTGAAAACGGGGGGGCCTACAATGAGCAGTTCTTC
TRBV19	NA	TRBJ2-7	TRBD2	CASSASGGSYEQYF	TGTGCCAGTAGTGCAAGCGGGGGGTCCTACGAGCAGTACTTC
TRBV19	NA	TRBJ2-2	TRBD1	CASSQGQGYTGELFF	TGTGCCAGTAGTCAAGGACAGGGTTACACCGGGGAGCTGTTTTTT
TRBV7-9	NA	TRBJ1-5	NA	CASSPPGTGRNQPQHF	TGTGCCAGCAGCCCTCCGGGTACAGGCCGCAATCAGCCCCAGCATTTT
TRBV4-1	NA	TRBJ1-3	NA	CASSQEGLSGNTIYF	TGCGCCAGCAGCCAAGAGGGACTCTCTGGAAACACCATATATTTT
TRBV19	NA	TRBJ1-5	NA	CASSSREFSQPQHF	TGTGCCAGTAGTAGCAGGGAATTTAGTCAGCCCCAGCATTTT
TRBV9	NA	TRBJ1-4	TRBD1	CASSSSRTGVLEKLFF	TGTGCCAGCAGCTCGAGCCGGACAGGGGTGCTTGAAAAACTGTTTTTT
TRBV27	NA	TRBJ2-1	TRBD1	CASRRTGAYNEQFF	TGTGCCAGCAGGCGTACAGGGGCCTACAATGAGCAGTTCTTC
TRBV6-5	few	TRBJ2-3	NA	CASSPDRRTDTQYF	TGTGCCAGCAGCCCCGACAGACGCACAGATACGCAGTATTTT
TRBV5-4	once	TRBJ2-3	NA	CASSLYSSTDTQYF	TGTGCCAGCAGCTTGTATTCTAGCACAGATACGCAGTATTTT
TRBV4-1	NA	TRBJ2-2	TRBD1	CASSQVQGANTGELFF	TGCGCCAGCAGCCAAGTTCAGGGGGCAAACACCGGGGAGCTGTTTTTT
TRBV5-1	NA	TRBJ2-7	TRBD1	CASSAWTGSTYEQYF	TGCGCCAGCAGCGCGTGGACAGGTTCAACCTACGAGCAGTACTTC
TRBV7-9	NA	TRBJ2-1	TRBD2	CASSLTSGGNEQFF	TGTGCCAGCAGCCTAACTAGCGGGGGTAATGAGCAGTTCTTC
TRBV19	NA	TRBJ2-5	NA	CASSSPGRETQYF	TGTGCCAGTAGTAGCCCAGGCAGGGAGACCCAGTACTTC